A selection of T cell receptor beta chains follows, all from one sample in a study of cytomegalovirus exposure and HLA in healthy donors. Data came from immunoSEQ multiplex PCR; TCRdb stores just in-frame clones and leaves some out. There are 120,000 to 150,000 clones in the sample; roughly nine tenths occur only once, and about 2.8% lies in the top ten. The sample comprised PBMCs. These TCRs come from a man between 18 and 29 years old in good health and CMV-seronegative. The CDR3 runs from the conserved cysteine through the conserved F or W. The D gene is left open where the match is weak. Clone sizes are given selectively: once, few, many, or a class where the clone is expanded.

size,V,D,J,CDR3,DNA
-,TRBV5-1,TRBD1,TRBJ1-1,CASSLGGQGRDEAFF,TGCGCCAGCAGCTTGGGAGGACAGGGGAGGGATGAAGCTTTCTTT
few,TRBV19,TRBD1,TRBJ1-5,CASSIGGQGYQPQHF,TGTGCCAGTAGTATAGGGGGACAGGGGTATCAGCCCCAGCATTTT
-,TRBV6-5,TRBD1,TRBJ1-2,CASSDRIGQGEYTF,TGTGCCAGCAGTGATCGAATCGGACAGGGGGAATACACCTTC
-,TRBV19,-,TRBJ1-5,CASRGQGRQPQHF,TGTGCCAGTAGAGGCCAGGGCAGGCAGCCCCAGCATTTT
-,TRBV14,TRBD1,TRBJ2-7,CASQRTGQGNEQYF,TGTGCCAGCCAACGCACGGGACAGGGGAACGAGCAGTACTTC
-,TRBV5-1,-,TRBJ2-5,CASSLVGSMYQETQYF,TGCGCCAGCAGCTTGGTGGGCAGCATGTACCAAGAGACCCAGTACTTC
-,TRBV11-2,-,TRBJ1-2,CASSQQGDYGYTF,TGTGCCAGCAGCCAGCAGGGTGACTATGGCTACACCTTC
-,TRBV18,-,TRBJ2-1,CVSSQATSYNEQFF,TGTGTCTCGTCCCAGGCGACCTCCTACAATGAGCAGTTCTTC
-,TRBV5-1,TRBD2,TRBJ2-1,CATSPGLADYNEQFF,TGCGCCACCTCACCGGGACTAGCGGACTACAATGAGCAGTTCTTC
few,TRBV5-1,-,TRBJ1-5,CASSLVPGQPQHF,TGCGCCAGCAGCTTGGTGCCCGGTCAGCCCCAGCATTTT
-,TRBV2,TRBD1,TRBJ1-5,CASTVRQGNNQPQHF,TGTGCCAGCACCGTGAGACAGGGCAACAATCAGCCCCAGCATTTT
-,TRBV10-3,TRBD1,TRBJ1-6,CAISPSGQGDSPLHF,TGTGCCATCAGCCCATCGGGACAGGGAGATTCACCCCTCCACTTT
-,TRBV6-6,-,TRBJ1-5,CASSPRASNQPQHF,TGTGCCAGCAGTCCGCGGGCTAGCAATCAGCCCCAGCATTTT
-,TRBV5-1,TRBD2,TRBJ2-7,CASSPAQRELNEQYF,TGCGCCAGCAGCCCCGCCCAGCGGGAGTTAAACGAGCAGTACTTC
-,TRBV7-8,TRBD2,TRBJ2-1,CASSSKPGLAVNEQFF,TGTGCCAGCAGCTCGAAACCGGGACTAGCAGTAAATGAGCAGTTCTTC
-,TRBV5-6,-,TRBJ2-2,CASTRDSGVTGELFF,TGTGCCAGCACCCGCGATTCAGGGGTAACCGGGGAGCTGTTTTTT
-,TRBV27,-,TRBJ1-2,CASSSLGVGVYGYTF,TGTGCCAGCAGCTCCTTAGGGGTTGGTGTCTATGGCTACACCTTC
-,TRBV6-1,TRBD2,TRBJ2-1,CASSFGGYSYNEQFF,TGTGCCAGCAGTTTCGGGGGGTACTCCTACAATGAGCAGTTCTTC
-,TRBV2,-,TRBJ2-2,CASIVGTQAGELFF,TGTGCCAGCATTGTCGGGACACAAGCCGGGGAGCTGTTTTTT
once,TRBV4-2,TRBD1,TRBJ1-2,CASSQDGDRDGYTF,TGTGCCAGCAGCCAAGACGGGGACAGGGATGGCTACACCTTC
-,TRBV12-5,TRBD1,TRBJ1-1,CASGRTGGVLWDTEAFF,TGTGCTAGTGGGCGGACAGGGGGCGTTCTATGGGACACTGAAGCTTTCTTT
-,TRBV2,-,TRBJ2-5,CASSGLGETQYF,TGTGCCAGCAGTGGACTAGGGGAGACCCAGTACTTC
-,TRBV4-2,TRBD1,TRBJ2-7,CASSHPLQGYNEQYF,TGTGCCAGCAGCCACCCCTTACAGGGGTACAACGAGCAGTACTTC
-,TRBV6-6,TRBD1,TRBJ2-1,CASTRGLEDNHQFF,TGTGCCAGCACCAGGGGGCTCGAGGACAATCACCAGTTCTTC
-,TRBV14,-,TRBJ2-3,CASQTGSTDTQYF,TGTGCCAGCCAAACAGGGTCCACAGATACGCAGTATTTT
once,TRBV6-5,-,TRBJ2-7,CASSYVRSSSYEQYF,TGTGCCAGCAGTTACGTACGGTCTAGCTCCTACGAGCAGTACTTC
-,TRBV5-1,TRBD1,TRBJ2-1,CASSSRQGAYNEQFF,TGCGCCAGCAGTTCTCGACAGGGAGCCTACAATGAGCAGTTCTTC
-,TRBV19,-,TRBJ2-3,CASTASPAREDTQYF,TGTGCCAGTACTGCCTCCCCTGCTCGGGAAGATACGCAGTATTTT
-,TRBV5-1,-,TRBJ2-1,CASSLVWGSDNEQFF,TGCGCCAGCAGCTTGGTTTGGGGCAGCGACAATGAGCAGTTCTTC
-,TRBV7-8,-,TRBJ2-7,CASSSPPGGSWNEQYF,TGTGCCAGCAGCTCCCCCCCCGGCGGATCCTGGAACGAGCAGTACTTC
-,TRBV11-1,-,TRBJ2-1,CASSPQSPDEQFF,TGTGCCAGCAGCCCCCAATCCCCGGATGAGCAGTTCTTC
-,TRBV7-8,-,TRBJ2-5,CASSLARWQETQYF,TGTGCCAGCAGCTTAGCTAGATGGCAAGAGACCCAGTACTTC
once,TRBV7-9,TRBD1,TRBJ1-1,CASSFAGGGAFF,TGTGCCAGCAGCTTTGCAGGGGGTGGTGCTTTCTTT
-,TRBV5-4,TRBD2,TRBJ2-1,CASSGLAGGYNEQFF,TGTGCCAGCAGCGGTCTAGCGGGAGGCTACAATGAGCAGTTCTTC
-,TRBV6-1,-,TRBJ1-6,CASSETGSGLGSPLHF,TGTGCCAGCAGTGAAACAGGCAGCGGGTTGGGTTCACCCCTCCACTTT
once,TRBV2,-,TRBJ2-3,CASRDTGAGDTQYF,TGTGCCAGCAGGGATACAGGGGCGGGGGATACGCAGTATTTT
-,TRBV2,TRBD2,TRBJ2-5,CASSAGGTDSETQYF,TGTGCCAGCAGTGCGGGGGGGACGGATTCAGAGACCCAGTACTTC
-,TRBV14,-,TRBJ2-2,CASSLQGRSGELFF,TGTGCCAGCAGCCTACAGGGGAGGTCCGGGGAGCTGTTTTTT
-,TRBV28,-,TRBJ2-3,CASSFHRQFSTDTQYF,TGTGCCAGCAGTTTCCATCGACAATTTAGCACAGATACGCAGTATTTT
few,TRBV7-9,TRBD2,TRBJ2-7,CASSFAGGYSYEQYF,TGTGCCAGCAGCTTTGCGGGAGGGTATTCCTACGAGCAGTACTTC
-,TRBV7-2,TRBD1,TRBJ1-1,CASSLQPGGNTEAFF,TGTGCCAGCAGCTTACAACCAGGGGGGAACACTGAAGCTTTCTTT
few,TRBV6-1,TRBD1,TRBJ2-7,CASSEAAGQGVYEQYF,TGTGCCAGCAGTGAAGCGGCGGGACAGGGGGTCTACGAGCAGTACTTC
-,TRBV6-1,TRBD1,TRBJ2-7,CASSEAQGQAYEQYF,TGTGCCAGCAGTGAAGCGCAAGGACAGGCCTACGAGCAGTACTTC
-,TRBV5-8,-,TRBJ1-5,CASSSPLDQPQHF,TGTGCCAGCAGCTCACCATTAGATCAGCCCCAGCATTTT
-,TRBV4-3,TRBD1,TRBJ1-4,CASSQERGRGEKLFF,TGCGCCAGCAGCCAGGAAAGGGGGCGCGGTGAAAAACTGTTTTTT
-,TRBV2,TRBD1,TRBJ2-5,CASGRDRGETQYF,TGTGCCAGCGGCCGGGACAGGGGGGAGACCCAGTACTTC
-,TRBV5-6,-,TRBJ2-1,CASSFNHNEQFF,TGTGCCAGCAGCTTTAATCACAATGAGCAGTTCTTC
-,TRBV28,-,TRBJ1-1,CASSLSGGRDEAFF,TGTGCCAGCAGCCTTAGTGGGGGGAGGGATGAAGCTTTCTTT
-,TRBV27,TRBD1,TRBJ1-1,CASSNPGTGHDFF,TGTGCCAGCAGTAACCCAGGGACAGGTCACGATTTCTTT
-,TRBV7-9,-,TRBJ1-2,CASSTASGEGYTF,TGTGCCAGCAGCACCGCTTCAGGGGAAGGCTACACCTTC
-,TRBV5-6,TRBD2,TRBJ2-1,CASSLLTSGGSSYNEQFF,TGTGCCAGCAGCTTGCTAACTAGCGGGGGAAGCTCCTACAATGAGCAGTTCTTC
-,TRBV13,TRBD2,TRBJ2-3,CASTPPGGALGDTQYF,TGTGCCAGCACCCCACCCGGGGGGGCTCTGGGTGATACGCAGTATTTT
-,TRBV5-1,-,TRBJ2-5,CASSLGLRQETQYF,TGCGCCAGCAGCTTGGGGCTGCGGCAAGAGACCCAGTACTTC
-,TRBV10-3,-,TRBJ2-7,CAIRDTTYEQYF,TGTGCCATCCGGGACACTACCTACGAGCAGTACTTC
-,TRBV19,-,TRBJ1-2,CASSLDGEDYGYTF,TGTGCCAGTAGTCTTGACGGGGAGGACTATGGCTACACCTTC
-,TRBV7-8,-,TRBJ2-3,CASSLPGLSTDTQYF,TGTGCCAGCAGCTTGCCGGGACTGAGCACAGATACGCAGTATTTT
-,TRBV6-6,-,TRBJ1-2,CASSTARRDGYTF,TGTGCCAGCAGCACAGCGAGGCGGGATGGCTACACCTTC
-,TRBV10-3,-,TRBJ2-2,CAITPVSGGELFF,TGTGCCATCACACCAGTTTCAGGCGGGGAGCTGTTTTTT
-,TRBV11-2,-,TRBJ2-5,CASSLNSRQAETQYF,TGTGCCAGCAGCTTAAATAGTCGACAGGCAGAGACCCAGTACTTC
-,TRBV2,TRBD2,TRBJ2-1,CASSALSLAGAGEQFF,TGTGCCAGCAGTGCGTTATCACTAGCGGGAGCTGGTGAGCAGTTCTTC